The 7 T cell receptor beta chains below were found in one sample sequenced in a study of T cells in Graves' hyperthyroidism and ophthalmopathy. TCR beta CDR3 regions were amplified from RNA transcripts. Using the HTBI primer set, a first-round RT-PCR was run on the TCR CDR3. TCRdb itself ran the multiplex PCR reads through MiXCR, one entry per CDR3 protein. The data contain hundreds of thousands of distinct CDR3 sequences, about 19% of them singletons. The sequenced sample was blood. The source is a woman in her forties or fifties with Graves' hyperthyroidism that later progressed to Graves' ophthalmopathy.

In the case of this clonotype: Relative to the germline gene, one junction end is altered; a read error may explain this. The chain's CDR3 is CASSQDGFSYNEQFF. CDR3 DNA sequence: TGCGCCAGCAGCCAAGATGGGTTCTCCTACAATGAGCAGTTCTTC. The chain carries TRBV7-9 and TRBJ2-1; no reliable D call. This CDR3 has 15 amino acids. Germline CDR1 and CDR2: SEHNR and FQNEAQ (reference sequence).

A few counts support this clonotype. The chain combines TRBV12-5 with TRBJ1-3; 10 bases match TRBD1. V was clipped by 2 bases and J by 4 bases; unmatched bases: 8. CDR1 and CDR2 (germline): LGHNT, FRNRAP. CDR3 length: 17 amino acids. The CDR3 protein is CASGLPTGGEGGNTIYF. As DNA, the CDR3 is TGTGCTAGTGGTTTGCCGACAGGGGGCGAAGGGGGAAACACCATATATTTT.

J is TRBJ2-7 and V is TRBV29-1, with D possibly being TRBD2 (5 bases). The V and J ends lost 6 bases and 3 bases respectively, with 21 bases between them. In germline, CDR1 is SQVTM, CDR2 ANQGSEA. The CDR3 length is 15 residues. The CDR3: CSVEGGLAGVYEQYF. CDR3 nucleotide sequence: TGCAGCGTCGAGGGTGGGTTGGCGGGTGTCTACGAGCAGTACTTC.

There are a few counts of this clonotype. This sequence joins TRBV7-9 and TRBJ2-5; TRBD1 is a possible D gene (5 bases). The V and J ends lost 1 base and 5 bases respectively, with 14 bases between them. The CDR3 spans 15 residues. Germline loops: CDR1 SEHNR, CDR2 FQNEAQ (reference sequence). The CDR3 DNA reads TGTGCCAGCAGCTTAGGTGCCCAGGGTAGGGAGACCCAGTACTTC. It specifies CASSLGAQGRETQYF.

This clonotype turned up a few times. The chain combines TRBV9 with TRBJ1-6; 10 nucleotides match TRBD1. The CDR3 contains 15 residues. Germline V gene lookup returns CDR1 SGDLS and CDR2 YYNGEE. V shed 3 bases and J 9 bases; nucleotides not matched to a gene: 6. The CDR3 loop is CASSAGTGVSSPLHF. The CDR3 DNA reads TGTGCCAGCAGCGCTGGGACAGGGGTTTCTTCACCCCTCCACTTT.

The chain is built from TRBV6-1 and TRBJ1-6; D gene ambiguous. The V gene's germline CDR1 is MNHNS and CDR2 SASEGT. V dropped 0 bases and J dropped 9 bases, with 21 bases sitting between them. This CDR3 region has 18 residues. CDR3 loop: CASSEARGGVLGRSPLHF. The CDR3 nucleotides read TGTGCCAGCAGTGAAGCCAGAGGAGGTGTACTGGGCCGTTCACCCCTCCACTTT.

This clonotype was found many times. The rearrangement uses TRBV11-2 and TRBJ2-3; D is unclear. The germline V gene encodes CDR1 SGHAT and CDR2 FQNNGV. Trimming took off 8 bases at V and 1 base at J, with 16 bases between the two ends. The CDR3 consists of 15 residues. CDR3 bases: TGTGCCAGCGCCCCGGATAGTATCGGCACAGATACGCAGTATTTT. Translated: CASAPDSIGTDTQYF.